The clone carrying this TCR beta chain was found a few times. Each CDR3 protein is one row after TCRdb ran MiXCR on the 5' RACE reads. The table includes around 200,000 distinct CDR3 sequences, roughly 20% detected once. This sample is part of a study of T-cell memory formation after mild COVID-19. The ends were cut back, 0 bases at V and 2 bases at J, with 18 bases in the middle. This CDR3 has 17 amino acids. The germline CDR1 and CDR2 sequences are SGDLS and YYNGEE. This chain links TRBV9 with TRBJ2-7; no clear D. This TCR came from a man aged 18 to 29 who had mild COVID-19 (a few samples of this study predate the infection). Cell type and time point are not known. Sequenced sample: PBMCs or a T cell subset sorted from them (not recorded which). The CDR3 is CASSVARHSALTYEQYV. The CDR3 nucleotides read TGTGCCAGCAGCGTAGCGAGGCACAGCGCTTTAACCTACGAGCAGTACGTC.